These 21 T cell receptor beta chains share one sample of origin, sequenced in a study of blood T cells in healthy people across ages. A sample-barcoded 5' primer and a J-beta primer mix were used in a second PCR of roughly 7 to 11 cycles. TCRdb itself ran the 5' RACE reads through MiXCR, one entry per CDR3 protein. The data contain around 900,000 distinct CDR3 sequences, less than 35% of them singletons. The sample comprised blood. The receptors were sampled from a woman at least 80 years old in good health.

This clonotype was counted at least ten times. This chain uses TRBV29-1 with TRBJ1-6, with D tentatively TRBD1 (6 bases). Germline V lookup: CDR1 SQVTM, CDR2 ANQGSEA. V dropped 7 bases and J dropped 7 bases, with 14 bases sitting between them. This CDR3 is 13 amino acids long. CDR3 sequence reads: CSAQTGPNSPLHF. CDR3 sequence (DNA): TGCAGCGCTCAAACAGGGCCCAATTCACCCCTCCACTTT.

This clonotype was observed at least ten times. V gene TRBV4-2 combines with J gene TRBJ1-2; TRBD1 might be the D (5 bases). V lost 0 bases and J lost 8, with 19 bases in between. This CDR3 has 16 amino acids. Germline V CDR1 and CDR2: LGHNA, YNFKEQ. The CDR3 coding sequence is TGTGCCAGCAGCCAAGATGGTGGATTCAGGGTATACGGCTACACCTTC. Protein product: CASSQDGGFRVYGYTF.

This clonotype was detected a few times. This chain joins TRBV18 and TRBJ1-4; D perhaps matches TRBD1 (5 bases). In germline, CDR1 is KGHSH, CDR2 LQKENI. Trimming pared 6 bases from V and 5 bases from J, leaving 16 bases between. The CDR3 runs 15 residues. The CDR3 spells CASSPGEGRNEKLFF. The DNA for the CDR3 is TGTGCCAGCTCCCCCGGGGAGGGGCGGAATGAAAAACTGTTTTTT.

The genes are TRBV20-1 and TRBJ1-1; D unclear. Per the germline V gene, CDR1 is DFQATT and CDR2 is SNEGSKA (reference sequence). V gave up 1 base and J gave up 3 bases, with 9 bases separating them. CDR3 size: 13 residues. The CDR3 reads CSARGQVDTEAFF. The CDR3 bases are TGCAGTGCTAGAGGCCAGGTCGACACTGAAGCTTTCTTT.

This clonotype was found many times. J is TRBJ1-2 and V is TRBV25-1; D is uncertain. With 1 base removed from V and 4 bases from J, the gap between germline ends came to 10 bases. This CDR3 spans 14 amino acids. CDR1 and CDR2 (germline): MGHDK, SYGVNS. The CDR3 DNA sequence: TGTGCCAGCAGTGAATCTGGGCGGTTCTATGGCTACACCTTC. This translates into CASSESGRFYGYTF.

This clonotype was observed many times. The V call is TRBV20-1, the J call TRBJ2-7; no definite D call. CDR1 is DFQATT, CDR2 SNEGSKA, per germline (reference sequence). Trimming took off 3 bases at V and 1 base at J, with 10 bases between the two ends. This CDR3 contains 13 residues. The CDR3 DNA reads TGCAGTGCTAGCACCGACGCATCCTACGAGCAGTACTTC. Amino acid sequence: CSASTDASYEQYF.

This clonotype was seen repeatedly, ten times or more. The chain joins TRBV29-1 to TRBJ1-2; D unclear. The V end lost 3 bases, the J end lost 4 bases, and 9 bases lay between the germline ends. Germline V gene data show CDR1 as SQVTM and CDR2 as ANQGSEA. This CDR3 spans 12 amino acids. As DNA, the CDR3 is TGCAGCGTTGAGAGTATCGGCTATGGCTACACCTTC. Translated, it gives CSVESIGYGYTF.

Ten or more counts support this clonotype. CDR3: CASSLLGAGVQETQYF. The CDR3 coding sequence is TGTGCCAGCAGCTTATTGGGGGCGGGGGTCCAAGAGACCCAGTACTTC. The chain uses TRBV7-2 and TRBJ2-5, with TRBD2 as a possible D gene (7 bases). The V end was cut by 2 bases, the J end by 1 base, with 14 bases between. The germline V gene has CDR1 SGHTA and CDR2 FQGNSA. The CDR3 has 16 amino acids.

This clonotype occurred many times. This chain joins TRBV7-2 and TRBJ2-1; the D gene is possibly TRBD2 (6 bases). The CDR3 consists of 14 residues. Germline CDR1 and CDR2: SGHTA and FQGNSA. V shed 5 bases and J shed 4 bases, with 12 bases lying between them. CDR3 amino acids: CASSPTLAYNEQFF. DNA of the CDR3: TGTGCCAGCAGCCCAACCCTAGCGTACAATGAGCAGTTCTTC.

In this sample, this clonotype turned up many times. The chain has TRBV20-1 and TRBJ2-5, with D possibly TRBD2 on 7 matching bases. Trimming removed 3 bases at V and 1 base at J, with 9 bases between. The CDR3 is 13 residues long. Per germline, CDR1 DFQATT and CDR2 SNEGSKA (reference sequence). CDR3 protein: CSARGGGQETQYF. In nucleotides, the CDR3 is TGCAGTGCTAGGGGAGGGGGCCAAGAGACCCAGTACTTC.

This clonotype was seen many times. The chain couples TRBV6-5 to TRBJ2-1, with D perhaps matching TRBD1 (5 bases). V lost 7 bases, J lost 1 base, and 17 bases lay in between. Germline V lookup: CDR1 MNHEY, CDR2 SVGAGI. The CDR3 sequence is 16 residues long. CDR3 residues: CASTGTGPDSYNEQFF. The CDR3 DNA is TGTGCCAGCACCGGAACAGGCCCCGATTCCTACAATGAGCAGTTCTTC.

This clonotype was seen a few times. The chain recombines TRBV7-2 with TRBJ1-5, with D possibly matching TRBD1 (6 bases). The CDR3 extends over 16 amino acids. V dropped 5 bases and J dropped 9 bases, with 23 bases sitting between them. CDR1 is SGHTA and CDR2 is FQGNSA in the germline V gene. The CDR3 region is CASSPGVGGPRGPQHF. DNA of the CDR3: TGTGCCAGCAGCCCCGGCGTCGGGGGCCCAAGGGGGCCCCAGCATTTT. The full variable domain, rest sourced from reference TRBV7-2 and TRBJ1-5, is GAGVSQSPSNKVTEKGKDVELRCDPISGHTALYWYRQSLGQGLEFLIYFQGNSAPDKSGLPSDRFSAERTGGSVSTLTIQRTQQEDSAVYLCASSPGVGGPRGPQHFGDGTRLSIL.

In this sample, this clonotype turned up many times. The CDR3 DNA follows: TGTGCCAGCTCTAACCTACTAGCCAAAAACATTCAGTACTTC. Amino acid sequence: CASSNLLAKNIQYF. The chain combines TRBV18 with TRBJ2-4, with D unresolved. The V gene lost 6 bases and the J gene lost 0 bases, with 9 bases spanning the gap. The CDR3 is 14 residues long. Per the germline V gene, CDR1 is KGHSH and CDR2 is LQKENI.

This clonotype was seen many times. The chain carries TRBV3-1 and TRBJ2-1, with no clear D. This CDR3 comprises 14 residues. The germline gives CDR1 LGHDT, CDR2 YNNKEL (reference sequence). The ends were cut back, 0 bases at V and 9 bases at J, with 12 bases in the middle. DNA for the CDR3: TGTGCCAGCAGCCAAGATAAGGGTAAGCGTGAGCAGTTCTTC. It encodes CASSQDKGKREQFF.

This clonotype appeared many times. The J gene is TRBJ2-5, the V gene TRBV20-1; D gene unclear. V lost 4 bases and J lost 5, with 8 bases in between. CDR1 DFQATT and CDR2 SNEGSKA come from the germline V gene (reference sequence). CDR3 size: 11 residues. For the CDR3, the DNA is TGCAGTGCTAAGGCGATTGAGACCCAGTACTTC. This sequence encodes CSAKAIETQYF.

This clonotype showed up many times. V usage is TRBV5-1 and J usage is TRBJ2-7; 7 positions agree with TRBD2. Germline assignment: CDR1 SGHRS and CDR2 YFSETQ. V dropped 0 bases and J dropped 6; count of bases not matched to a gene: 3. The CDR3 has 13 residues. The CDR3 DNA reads TGCGCCAGCAGCTTGGGGGAGGGCGGCGAGCAGTACTTC. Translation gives CASSLGEGGEQYF.

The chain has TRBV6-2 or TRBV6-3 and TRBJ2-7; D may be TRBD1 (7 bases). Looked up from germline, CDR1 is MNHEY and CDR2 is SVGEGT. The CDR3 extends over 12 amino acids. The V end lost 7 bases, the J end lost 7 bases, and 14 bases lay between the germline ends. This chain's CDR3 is CASNQGGDEQYF. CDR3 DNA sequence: TGTGCCAGCAACCAGGGGGGAGATGAGCAGTACTTC.

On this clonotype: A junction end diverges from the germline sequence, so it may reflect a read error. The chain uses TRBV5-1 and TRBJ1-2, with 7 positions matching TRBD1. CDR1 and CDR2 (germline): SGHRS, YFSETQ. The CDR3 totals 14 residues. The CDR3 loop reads CAGSLAEGAGGYTF. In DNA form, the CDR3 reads TGCGCCGGCAGCTTGGCCGAGGGGGCAGGGGGCTACACCTTC.

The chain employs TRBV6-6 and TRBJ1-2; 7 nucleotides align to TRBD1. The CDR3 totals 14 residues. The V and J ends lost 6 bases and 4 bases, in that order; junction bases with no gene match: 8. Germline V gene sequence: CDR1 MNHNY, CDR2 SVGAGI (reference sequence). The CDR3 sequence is CASSSTGNAYGYTF. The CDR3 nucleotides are TGTGCCAGCAGCTCGACAGGGAATGCCTATGGCTACACCTTC.

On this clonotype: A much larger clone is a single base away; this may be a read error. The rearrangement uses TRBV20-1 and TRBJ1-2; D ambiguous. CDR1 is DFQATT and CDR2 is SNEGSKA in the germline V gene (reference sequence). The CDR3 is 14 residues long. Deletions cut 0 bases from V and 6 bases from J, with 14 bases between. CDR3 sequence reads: CSARDPRVSHGYTF. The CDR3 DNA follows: TGCAGTGCTAGAGATCCGAGGGTCTCCCATGGCTACACCTTC.

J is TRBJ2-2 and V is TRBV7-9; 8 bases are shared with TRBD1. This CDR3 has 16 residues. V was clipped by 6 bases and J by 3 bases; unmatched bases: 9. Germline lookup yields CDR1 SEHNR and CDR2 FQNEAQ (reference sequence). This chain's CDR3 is CASRPRDRRDTGELFF. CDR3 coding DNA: TGTGCCAGCAGGCCAAGGGACAGGAGGGACACCGGGGAGCTGTTTTTT.